This TCR beta chain came from a study of blood T cell repertoires in COVID-19 (dated by TCRdb to 2018 to 2021). Broadly, across the study: Samples from collaborators originated in the United States, Italy and Spain and spanned both the acute and convalescent phases of COVID-19. Deeply sampled blood TCRbeta repertoires from subjects exposed to, actively infected with, or recovered from COVID-19 were included in the dataset. The prospective study material was composed of cDNA or gDNA derived from T cells, B-cell-depleted T cells, or PBMCs. Nearly every sample came with metadata listing a de-identified subject ID, COVID-19 status, age in years and sex. Samples came from the ongoing ImmuneRACE study (first 160 participants) plus 1,254 subjects from 6 global collaborators. A freely available public database, intended as a resource for researchers studying the immune response to SARS-CoV-2, is where the repertoires were released. Where HLA class I and class II types were available, the types were taken from metadata supplied by the sample provider, not from assay-based typing. What the study reported, not specific to this receptor: The amount of clinical and demographic metadata varied by source and participant and was provided uncurated.

TCRbeta CDR3 regions were amplified from genomic DNA using the immunoSEQ Assay, a bias-controlled multiplex PCR. In the source study's methods: Nucleated cell counts per sample were estimated from amplification of reference gene primers within the assay. To quantify the absolute abundance of each unique TCRbeta CDR3 rearrangement, sequence reads were collapsed and filtered. For each sample, productive Simpson clonality was calculated as the square root of Simpson's diversity index over productive rearrangements. TCRdb stores this immuneACCESS table with in-frame sequences only. Part of the clones is absent; in the studies checked, under half of the shortfall reflects unresolved V genes, and no reason is known for the rest. The V and J calls and clone size were taken over from that table, and D and trimming were inferred from the DNA. The sample table lists 250,000 to 350,000 clones, roughly 84% of them with a count of one. The ten most abundant clones make up more than 1.4% of the sample.

The CDR3, from cysteine to phenylalanine, totals 15 residues. Only the CDR3 portion is preserved as DNA: 45 bases, with reading frame beginning at the first base. CDR1 and CDR2 were assigned from the germline V gene (reference sequence) as SSHAT and FNYEAQ. One collaborating source in Seattle enrolled patients while the patients were actively infected and followed the patients over time throughout the course of disease. Collaborating institutions collected whole blood in K2EDTA tubes following their own protocols. For TCRbeta analysis, collaborators shipped samples in one of three forms: frozen whole blood, isolated PBMCs, or DNA extracted from either of those sample types. As regards this clone: The specificity of this receptor is unknown. Relative to the germline gene, one junction end is altered; a read error may explain this.

The receptor was derived from a human donor with COVID-19, enrolled during active disease. The donor label of this sample is uncertain. The sequence is built from TRBV7-7 and TRBJ2-7; a stretch of 9 junction bases matches TRBD2. Material for sequencing was peripheral blood. The CDR3 is CASSPLAGSSYEQYF. The DNA sequence is as follows: TGTGCTAGCAGCCCGCTAGCGGGGAGCTCCTACGAGCAGTACTTC.